The present T cell receptor beta chain was sequenced within a study of shared clonotypes between healthy human individuals. The CDR3 is made up of 15 amino acids. Trimming removed 4 bases from V and 1 base from J; junction bases left unmatched: 5. Per the germline V gene, CDR1 is SGHDN and CDR2 is FVKESK. Profiled with immunoSEQ multiplex PCR; TCRdb holds only in-frame clones, not every one. The profile covers some 2,100,000 clones, with 95% appearing a single time and 0.13% taken by the ten largest. The sequence was obtained from a man aged 18 to 30 in good health. The V and J genes are TRBV14 and TRBJ2-3; TRBD1 agrees at 7 bases. Specimen: naive CD4+ T cells sorted from blood. Stated subset: CD45RA+ positively selected. Here the CDR3 DNA reads TGTGCCAGCAGCCTAGGGGGCGCGGGCACAGATACGCAGTATTTT. Translated, it gives CASSLGGAGTDTQYF.